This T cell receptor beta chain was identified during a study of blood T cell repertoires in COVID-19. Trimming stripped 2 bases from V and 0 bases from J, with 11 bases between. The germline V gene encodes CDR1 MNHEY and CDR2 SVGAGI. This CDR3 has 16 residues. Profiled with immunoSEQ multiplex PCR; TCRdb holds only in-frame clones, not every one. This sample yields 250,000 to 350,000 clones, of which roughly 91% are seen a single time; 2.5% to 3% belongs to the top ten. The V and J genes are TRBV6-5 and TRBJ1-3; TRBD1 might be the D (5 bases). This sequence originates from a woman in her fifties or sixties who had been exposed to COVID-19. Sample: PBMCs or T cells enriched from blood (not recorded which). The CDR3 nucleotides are TGTGCCAGCAGTTACGGGGCTCCCGCCTCTGGAAACACCATATATTTT. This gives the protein CASSYGAPASGNTIYF.